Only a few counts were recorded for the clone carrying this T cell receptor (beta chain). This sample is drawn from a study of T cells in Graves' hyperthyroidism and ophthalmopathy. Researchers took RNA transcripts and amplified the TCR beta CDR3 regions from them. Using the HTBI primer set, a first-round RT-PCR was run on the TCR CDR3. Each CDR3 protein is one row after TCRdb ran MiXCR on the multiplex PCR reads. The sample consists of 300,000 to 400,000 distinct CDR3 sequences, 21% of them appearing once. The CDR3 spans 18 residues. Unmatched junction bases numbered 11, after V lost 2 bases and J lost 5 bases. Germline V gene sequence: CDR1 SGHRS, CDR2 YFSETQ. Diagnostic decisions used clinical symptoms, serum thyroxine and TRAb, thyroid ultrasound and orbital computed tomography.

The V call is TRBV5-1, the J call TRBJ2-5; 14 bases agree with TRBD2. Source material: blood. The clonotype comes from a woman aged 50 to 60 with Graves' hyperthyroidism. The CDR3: CASSFNTPGLAGVETQYF. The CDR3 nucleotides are TGCGCCAGCAGCTTTAACACACCGGGACTAGCGGGAGTTGAGACCCAGTACTTC. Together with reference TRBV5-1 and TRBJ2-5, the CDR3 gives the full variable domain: KAGVTQTPRYLIKTRGQQVTLSCSPISGHRSVSWYQQTPGQGLQFLFEYFSETQRNKGNFPGRFSGRQFSNSRSEMNVSTLELGDSALYLCASSFNTPGLAGVETQYFGPGTRLLVL.